The TCR beta chain described here comes from a study of cytomegalovirus exposure and HLA in healthy donors. Trimming cost V 5 bases and J 4 bases; bases outside gene matches: 8. Germline lookup yields CDR1 SGHAT and CDR2 FQNNGV. CDR3 length: 16 amino acids. 13 Jbeta primers and 60 Vbeta primers were used for the PCR. The repertoire was sequenced with immunoSEQ multiplex PCR; TCRdb's copy has only in-frame clones and lacks some. The table has over 100,000 clones, 55% to 70% seen once. This TCR came from a woman in her thirties in good health and CMV-seronegative. The genes are TRBV11-2 and TRBJ2-6; TRBD1 matches 7 bases. The sequencing sample was made of PBMCs. The CDR3 coding sequence is TGTGCCAGCAGCCTTAGAAGGGGGCTCGGGGCCAACGTCCTGACTTTC. Translating gives CASSLRRGLGANVLTF.